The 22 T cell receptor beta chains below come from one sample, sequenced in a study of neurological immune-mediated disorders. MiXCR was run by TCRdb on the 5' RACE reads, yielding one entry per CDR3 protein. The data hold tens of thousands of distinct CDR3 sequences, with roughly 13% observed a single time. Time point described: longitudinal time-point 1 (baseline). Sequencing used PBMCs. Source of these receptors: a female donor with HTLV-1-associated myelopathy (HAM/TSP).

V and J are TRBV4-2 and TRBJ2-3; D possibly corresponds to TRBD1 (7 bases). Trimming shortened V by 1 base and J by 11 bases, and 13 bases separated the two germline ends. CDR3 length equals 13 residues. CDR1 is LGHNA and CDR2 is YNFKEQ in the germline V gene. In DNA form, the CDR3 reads TGTGCCAGCAGCCAAGTGCAGGGGGGTGGGCAGTATTTT. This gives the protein CASSQVQGGGQYF.

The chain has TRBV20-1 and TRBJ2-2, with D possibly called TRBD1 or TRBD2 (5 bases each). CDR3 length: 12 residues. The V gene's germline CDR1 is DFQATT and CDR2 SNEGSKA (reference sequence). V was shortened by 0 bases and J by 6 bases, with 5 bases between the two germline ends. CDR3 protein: CSAREGAGELFF. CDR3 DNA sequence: TGCAGTGCTAGAGAGGGGGCCGGGGAGCTGTTTTTT.

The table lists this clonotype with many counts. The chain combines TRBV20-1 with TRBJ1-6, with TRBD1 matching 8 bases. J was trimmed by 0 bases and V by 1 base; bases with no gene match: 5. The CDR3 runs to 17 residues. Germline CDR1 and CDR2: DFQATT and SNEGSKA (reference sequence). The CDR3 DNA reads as TGCAGTGCTAGAGGGCAGGGGGCAAGCTCCTATAATTCACCCCTCCACTTT. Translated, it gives CSARGQGASSYNSPLHF.

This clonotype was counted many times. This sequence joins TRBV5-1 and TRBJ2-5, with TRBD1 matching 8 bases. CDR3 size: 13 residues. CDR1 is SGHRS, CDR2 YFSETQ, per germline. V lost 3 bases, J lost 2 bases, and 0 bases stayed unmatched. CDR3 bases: TGCGCCAGCAGCTACAGGGGGCAAGAGACCCAGTACTTC. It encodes CASSYRGQETQYF.

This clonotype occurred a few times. CDR3 amino acids: CASSLSQGYEQYF. CDR3 DNA sequence: TGTGCCAGCAGCTTATCGCAAGGATACGAGCAGTACTTC. V and J are TRBV7-9 and TRBJ2-7; D gene unclear. Between the trimmed V and J ends, which lost 2 bases and 4 bases, there was a span of 9 bases. This CDR3 is 13 amino acids long. CDR1 is SEHNR and CDR2 is FQNEAQ in the germline V gene (reference sequence).

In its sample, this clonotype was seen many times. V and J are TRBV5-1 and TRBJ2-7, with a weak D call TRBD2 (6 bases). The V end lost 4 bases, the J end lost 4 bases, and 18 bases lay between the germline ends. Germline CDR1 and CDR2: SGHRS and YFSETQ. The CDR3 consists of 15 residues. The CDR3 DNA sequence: TGCGCCAGCAGCCAGTCGGCGGGAACCCAATACGAGCAGTACTTC. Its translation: CASSQSAGTQYEQYF.

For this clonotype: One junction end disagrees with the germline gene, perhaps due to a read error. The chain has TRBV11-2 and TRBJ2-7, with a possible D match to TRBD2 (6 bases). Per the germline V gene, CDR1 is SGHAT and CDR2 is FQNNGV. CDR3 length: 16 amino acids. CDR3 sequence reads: CANSRNRLGSSYEQYF. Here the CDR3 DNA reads TGTGCCAACAGCCGGAACCGACTAGGAAGCTCCTACGAGCAGTACTTC.

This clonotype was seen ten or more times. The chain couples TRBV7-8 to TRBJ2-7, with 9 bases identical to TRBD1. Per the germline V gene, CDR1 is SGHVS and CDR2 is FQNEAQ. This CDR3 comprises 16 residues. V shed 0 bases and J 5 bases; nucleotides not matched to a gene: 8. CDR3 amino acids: CASSLAPGQGIDEQYF. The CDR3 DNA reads TGTGCCAGCAGCTTAGCGCCGGGACAGGGTATCGACGAGCAGTACTTC.

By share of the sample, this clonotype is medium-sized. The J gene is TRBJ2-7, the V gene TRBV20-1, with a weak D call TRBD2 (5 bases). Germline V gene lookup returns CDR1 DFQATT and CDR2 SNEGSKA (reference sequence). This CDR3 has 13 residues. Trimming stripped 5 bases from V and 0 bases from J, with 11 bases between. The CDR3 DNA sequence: TGCAGTGCTCATAGCGCAAGCTCCTACGAGCAGTACTTC. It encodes CSAHSASSYEQYF.

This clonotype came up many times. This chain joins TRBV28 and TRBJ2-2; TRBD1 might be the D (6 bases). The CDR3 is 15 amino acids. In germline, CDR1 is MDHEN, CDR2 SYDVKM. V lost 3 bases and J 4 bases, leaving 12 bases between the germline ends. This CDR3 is CASSLMGHFTGELFF. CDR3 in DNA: TGTGCCAGCAGTTTGATGGGACATTTCACCGGGGAGCTGTTTTTT.

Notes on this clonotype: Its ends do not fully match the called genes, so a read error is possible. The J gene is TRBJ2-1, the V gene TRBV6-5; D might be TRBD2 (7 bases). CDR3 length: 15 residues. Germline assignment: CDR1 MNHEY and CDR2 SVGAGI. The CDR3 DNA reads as TGTGCCAGCAGTTACCGAGGGGGAGGGAGGAATGAGCGGTTCTTC. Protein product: CASSYRGGGRNERFF.

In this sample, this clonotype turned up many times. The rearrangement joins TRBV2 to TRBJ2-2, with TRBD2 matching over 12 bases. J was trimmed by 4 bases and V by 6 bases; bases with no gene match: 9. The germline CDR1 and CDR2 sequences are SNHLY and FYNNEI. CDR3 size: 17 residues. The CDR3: CASRGLAGTLFTGELFF. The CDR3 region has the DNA TGTGCCAGCAGGGGACTAGCGGGTACCTTGTTCACCGGGGAGCTGTTTTTT.

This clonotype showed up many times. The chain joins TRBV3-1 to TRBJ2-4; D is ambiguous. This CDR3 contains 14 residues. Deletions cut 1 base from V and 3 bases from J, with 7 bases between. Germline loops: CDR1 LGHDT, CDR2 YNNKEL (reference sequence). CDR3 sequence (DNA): TGTGCCAGCAGCCAAGCGGCAAACAAAAACATTCAGTACTTC. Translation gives CASSQAANKNIQYF.

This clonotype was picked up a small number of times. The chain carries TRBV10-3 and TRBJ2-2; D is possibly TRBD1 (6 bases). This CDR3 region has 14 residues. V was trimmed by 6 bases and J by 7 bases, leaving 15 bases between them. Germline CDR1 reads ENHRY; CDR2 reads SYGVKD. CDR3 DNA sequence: TGTGCCATCAGGGACAGCCTTGGGTACGGGGAGCTGTTTTTT. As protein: CAIRDSLGYGELFF.

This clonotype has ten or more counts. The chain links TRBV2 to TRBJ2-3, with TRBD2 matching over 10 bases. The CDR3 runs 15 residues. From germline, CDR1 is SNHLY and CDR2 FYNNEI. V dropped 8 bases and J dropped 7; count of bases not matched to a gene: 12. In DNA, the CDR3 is TGTGCCAGCGTTCTTGAGAGCGGGGGGGCTCATACGCAGTATTTT. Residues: CASVLESGGAHTQYF. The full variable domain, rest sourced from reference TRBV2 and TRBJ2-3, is EPEVTQTPSHQVTQMGQEVILRCVPISNHLYFYWYRQILGQKVEFLVSFYNNEISEKSEIFDDQFSVERPDGSNFTLKIRSTKLEDSAMYFCASVLESGGAHTQYFGPGTRLTVL.

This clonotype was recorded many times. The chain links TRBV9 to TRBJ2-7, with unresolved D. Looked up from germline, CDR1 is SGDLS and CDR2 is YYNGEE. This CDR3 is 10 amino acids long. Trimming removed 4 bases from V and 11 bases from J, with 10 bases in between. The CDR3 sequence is CASSTIPKYF. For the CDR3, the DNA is TGTGCCAGCAGCACCATCCCGAAGTACTTC.

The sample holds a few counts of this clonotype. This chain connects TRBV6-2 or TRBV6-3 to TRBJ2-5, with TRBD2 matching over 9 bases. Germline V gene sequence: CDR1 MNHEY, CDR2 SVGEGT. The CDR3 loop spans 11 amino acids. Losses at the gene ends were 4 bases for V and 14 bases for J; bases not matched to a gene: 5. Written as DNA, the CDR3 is TGTGCCAGCAGTTCGACTAGCGGTTCCTACTTC. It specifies CASSSTSGSYF.

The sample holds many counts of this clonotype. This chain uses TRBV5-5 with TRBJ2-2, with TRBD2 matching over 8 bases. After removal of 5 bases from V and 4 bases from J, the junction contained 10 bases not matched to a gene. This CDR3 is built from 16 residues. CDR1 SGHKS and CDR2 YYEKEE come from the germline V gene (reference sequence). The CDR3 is CASRQIAGTLTGELFF. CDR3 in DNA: TGTGCCAGCAGGCAAATAGCGGGAACACTCACCGGGGAGCTGTTTTTT. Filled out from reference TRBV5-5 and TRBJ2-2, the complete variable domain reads DAGVTQSPTHLIKTRGQQVTLRCSPISGHKSVSWYQQVLGQGPQFIFQYYEKEERGRGNFPDRFSARQFPNYSSELNVNALLLGDSALYLCASRQIAGTLTGELFFGEGSRLTVL.

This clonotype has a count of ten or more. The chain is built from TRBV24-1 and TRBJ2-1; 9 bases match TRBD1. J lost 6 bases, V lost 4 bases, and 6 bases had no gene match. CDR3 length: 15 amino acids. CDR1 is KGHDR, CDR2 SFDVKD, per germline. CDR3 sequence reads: CATSDPNRGPNEQFF. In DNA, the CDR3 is TGTGCCACCAGTGACCCGAACAGGGGGCCCAATGAGCAGTTCTTC.

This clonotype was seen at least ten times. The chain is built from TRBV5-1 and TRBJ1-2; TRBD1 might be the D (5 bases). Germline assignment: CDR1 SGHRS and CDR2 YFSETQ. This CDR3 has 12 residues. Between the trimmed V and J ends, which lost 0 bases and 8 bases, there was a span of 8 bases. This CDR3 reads CASSLDGGGYTF. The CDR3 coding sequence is TGCGCCAGCAGCTTGGACGGGGGAGGCTACACCTTC.

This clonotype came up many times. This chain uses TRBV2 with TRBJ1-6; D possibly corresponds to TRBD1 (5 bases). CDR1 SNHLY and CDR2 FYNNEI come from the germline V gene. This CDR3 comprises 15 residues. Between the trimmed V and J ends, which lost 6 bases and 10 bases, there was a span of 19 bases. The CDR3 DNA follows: TGTGCCAGCAGCCGAGCGGAGGGATGGGGGTCACCCCTCCACTTT. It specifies CASSRAEGWGSPLHF.

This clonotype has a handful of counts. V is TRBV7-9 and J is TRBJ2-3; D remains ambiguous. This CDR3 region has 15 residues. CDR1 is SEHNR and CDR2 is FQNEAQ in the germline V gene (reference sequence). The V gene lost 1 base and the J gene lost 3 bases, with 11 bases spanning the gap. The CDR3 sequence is CASSLVFLSTDTQYF. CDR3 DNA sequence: TGTGCCAGCAGCTTAGTTTTTTTGTCGACAGATACGCAGTATTTT.